These 21 T cell receptor beta chains were sequenced from one sample in a study of T cell responses to AZD1222 COVID-19 vaccine. Clones were sequenced by immunoSEQ multiplex PCR, and TCRdb holds only the in-frame ones, with some missing. The sample yields 100,000 to 150,000 clones, approximately 88% seen once. The sample in question was peripheral blood, obtained on day 0 of AZD1222 vaccination. The receptors originated from an adult in good health.

This chain links TRBV27 with TRBJ1-5, with D maybe TRBD1 (5 bases). Trimming left V 1 base short and J 3 bases short, with 13 bases between. The CDR3 is 16 residues long. Per the germline V gene, CDR1 is MNHEY and CDR2 is SMNVEV (reference sequence). The CDR3: CASSLLGGLANQPQHF. In DNA form, the CDR3 reads TGTGCCAGCAGTTTATTGGGGGGGTTGGCCAATCAGCCCCAGCATTTT.

The count of this clone is one. The genes are TRBV18 and TRBJ2-5, with D perhaps matching TRBD1 (5 bases). V lost 2 bases, J lost 1 base, and 11 bases lay in between. Per the germline V gene, CDR1 is KGHSH and CDR2 is LQKENI. CDR3 length: 15 residues. Here the CDR3 reads CASSPAQGPQETQYF. The CDR3 DNA reads TGTGCCAGCTCACCAGCGCAGGGCCCCCAAGAGACCCAGTACTTC.

This chain uses TRBV6-5 with TRBJ1-5; tentatively, D is TRBD1 (5 bases). The CDR3 runs to 14 residues. V was trimmed by 10 bases and J by 4 bases, leaving 17 bases between them. The V gene's germline CDR1 is MNHEY and CDR2 SVGAGI. The CDR3 is CATLGPKRNQPQHF. The CDR3 region has the DNA TGTGCCACCCTGGGACCGAAGCGGAATCAGCCCCAGCATTTT.

The DNA for the CDR3 is TGTGCCATCAGGCAGGGGGGCGTAGGGAACACTGAAGCTTTCTTT. Its protein product is CAIRQGGVGNTEAFF. The rearrangement links TRBV10-3 to TRBJ1-1, with 7 bases lining up with TRBD1. Germline V gene sequence: CDR1 ENHRY, CDR2 SYGVKD. J was trimmed by 1 base and V by 6 bases; bases with no gene match: 8. This CDR3 is built from 15 residues.

The J gene is TRBJ1-2, the V gene TRBV3-1 (or the pseudogene TRBV3-2); tentatively, D is TRBD1 (6 bases). Germline V lookup: CDR1 LGHDT, CDR2 YNNKEL (reference sequence). The CDR3 length is 14 residues. The V and J ends lost 1 base and 1 base respectively, with 7 bases between them. As DNA, the CDR3 is TGTGCCAGCAGCCAAGGAGGGGGTAACTATGGCTACACCTTC. It translates to CASSQGGGNYGYTF.

There are a few counts of this clone. This sequence joins TRBV19 and TRBJ1-1, with D tentatively TRBD1 (6 bases). Trimming took 5 bases from V and 3 from J, leaving 13 bases between them. Germline CDR1 LNHDA, CDR2 SQIVND (reference sequence). CDR3 length equals 14 residues. CDR3 region: CASSRRGRDTEAFF. As DNA, the CDR3 is TGTGCCAGTAGTCGTCGGGGGCGAGACACTGAAGCTTTCTTT.

The rearrangement links TRBV6-2 or TRBV6-3 to TRBJ1-2; 10 bases are a match to TRBD1. CDR3 length equals 14 residues. V gave up 2 bases and J gave up 6 bases; unmatched junction bases: 3. CDR1 and CDR2 from the germline V gene are MNHEY and SVGEGT. This CDR3 reads CASSYETGGDGYTF. The CDR3, as DNA: TGTGCCAGCAGTTACGAGACAGGGGGCGATGGCTACACCTTC.

The table lists this clone with a count of one. CDR3 DNA sequence: TGTGCCAGCACCCCACGGGGGCTAGCGGGGGGCCGATCCTACAATGAGCAGTTCTTC. Translated: CASTPRGLAGGRSYNEQFF. The rearrangement joins TRBV2 to TRBJ2-1; 11 nucleotides match TRBD2. Trimming removed 7 bases from V and 1 base from J; junction bases left unmatched: 15. Germline assignment: CDR1 SNHLY and CDR2 FYNNEI. This CDR3 is built from 19 residues.

The V gene is TRBV6-6, the J gene TRBJ2-3; D remains ambiguous. Trimming cost V 0 bases and J 0 bases, with 4 bases left between them. CDR3 length: 14 amino acids. Germline V gene sequence: CDR1 MNHNY, CDR2 SVGAGI (reference sequence). The CDR3 is CASSYSASTDTQYF. The CDR3 bases are TGTGCCAGCAGTTACTCGGCCAGCACAGATACGCAGTATTTT.

The V call is TRBV7-8, the J call TRBJ2-7, with D unresolved. The CDR3 consists of 13 residues. From germline, CDR1 is SGHVS and CDR2 FQNEAQ. Trimming took 5 bases from V and 1 from J, leaving 9 bases between them. DNA for the CDR3: TGTGCCAGCAGCGCCCAAATATCCTACGAGCAGTACTTC. It yields the protein CASSAQISYEQYF. The full variable domain, with the rest looked up from reference TRBV7-8 and TRBJ2-7, is GAGVSQSPRYKVAKRGQDVALRCDPISGHVSLFWYQQALGQGPEFLTYFQNEAQLDKSGLPSDRFFAERPEGSVSTLKIQRTQQEDSAVYLCASSAQISYEQYFGPGTRLTVT.

The chain recombines TRBV18 with TRBJ1-6; no clear D. The CDR3 runs to 16 residues. Germline V gene data show CDR1 as KGHSH and CDR2 as LQKENI. The V and J ends lost 6 bases and 8 bases respectively, with 20 bases between them. CDR3 amino acids: CASSPSSGAGDSPLHF. CDR3 DNA sequence: TGTGCCAGCTCCCCGTCCTCTGGAGCGGGTGATTCACCCCTCCACTTT.

The chain employs TRBV3-1 (or the pseudogene TRBV3-2) and TRBJ2-1, with 8 nucleotides matching TRBD2. The CDR3 loop spans 15 amino acids. Germline V gives CDR1 LGHDT, CDR2 YNNKEL (reference sequence). V lost 1 base to trimming and J lost 8 bases; unmatched junction nucleotides: 7. The CDR3 DNA reads as TGTGCCAGCAGCCAAGGGACGGGGGGGCCGTATGAGCAGTTCTTC. Encoded protein: CASSQGTGGPYEQFF.

This clone appeared a few times. The gene calls are TRBV4-3 and TRBJ1-5, with no clear D. This CDR3 comprises 14 residues. Germline-derived CDR1 and CDR2 are LGHNA and YSLEER. Trimming took 0 bases from V and 7 from J, leaving 10 bases between them. This chain's CDR3 is CASSQEAGWQPQHF. For the CDR3, the DNA is TGCGCCAGCAGCCAAGAGGCCGGCTGGCAGCCCCAGCATTTT.

J is TRBJ2-5 and V is TRBV7-2, with D tentatively TRBD1 or TRBD2 (6 bases each). Trimming cost V 4 bases and J 2 bases, with 14 bases left between them. Germline lookup yields CDR1 SGHTA and CDR2 FQGNSA. The CDR3 totals 15 residues. In DNA form, the CDR3 reads TGTGCCAGCAGCTATCAAGGGGGGATTCAAGAGACCCAGTACTTC. Its translation: CASSYQGGIQETQYF. The complete variable domain, with remaining parts taken from reference TRBV7-2 and TRBJ2-5, reads GAGVSQSPSNKVTEKGKDVELRCDPISGHTALYWYRQSLGQGLEFLIYFQGNSAPDKSGLPSDRFSAERTGGSVSTLTIQRTQQEDSAVYLCASSYQGGIQETQYFGPGTRLLVL.

This clone occurred once. J is TRBJ2-7 and V is TRBV7-9, with a weak D call TRBD1 (6 bases). This CDR3 is built from 13 residues. CDR1 is SEHNR and CDR2 is FQNEAQ in the germline V gene (reference sequence). Trimming pared 0 bases from V and 7 bases from J, leaving 10 bases between. CDR3 in amino acids: CASSLAGTREQYF. CDR3 in DNA: TGTGCCAGCAGCTTAGCGGGGACACGGGAGCAGTACTTC.

The V and J genes are TRBV12-3 or TRBV12-4 and TRBJ2-7; D could derive from TRBD1 or TRBD2 (5 bases each). The CDR3 has 13 amino acids. V shed 6 bases and J shed 2 bases, with 11 bases lying between them. The CDR3 DNA sequence: TGTGCCAGCAGAACCGGGACGGCCTACGAGCAGTACTTC. This gives the protein CASRTGTAYEQYF.

The chain recombines TRBV18 with TRBJ2-7; D could derive from TRBD1 or TRBD2 (6 bases each). CDR1 is KGHSH, CDR2 LQKENI, per germline. V was cut by 2 bases and J by 0 bases, with 17 bases left in between. There are 17 residues in the CDR3. Here the CDR3 reads CASSPKFGGPSSYEQYF. The CDR3, as DNA: TGTGCCAGCTCACCAAAGTTCGGGGGCCCCTCCTCCTACGAGCAGTACTTC.

V usage is TRBV9 and J usage is TRBJ2-7; 8 bases map to TRBD2. CDR1 is SGDLS and CDR2 is YYNGEE in the germline V gene. The CDR3 spans 14 residues. Germline trimming cut 3 bases from V and 3 bases from J; bases unmatched to any gene: 5. The CDR3 spells CASSASAGDYEQYF. The DNA for the CDR3 is TGTGCCAGCAGCGCTTCAGCGGGAGACTACGAGCAGTACTTC.

This clone was seen just once. The V call is TRBV18, the J call TRBJ2-1; D not resolved. This CDR3 spans 13 amino acids. V was shortened by 6 bases and J by 8 bases, with 14 bases between the two germline ends. CDR1 is KGHSH and CDR2 is LQKENI in the germline V gene. The CDR3 loop reads CASSSDLTDEQFF. For the CDR3, the DNA is TGTGCCAGCTCGTCCGATCTAACAGATGAGCAGTTCTTC.

This CDR3 is CASSLDRDYEQYF. The CDR3 DNA reads TGCGCCAGCAGCTTGGACAGGGACTACGAGCAGTACTTC. This rearrangement joins TRBV5-1 to TRBJ2-7, with D tentatively TRBD1 (6 bases). The ends were cut back, 0 bases at V and 3 bases at J, with 7 bases in the middle. The germline V gene encodes CDR1 SGHRS and CDR2 YFSETQ. The CDR3 runs to 13 residues.

The rearrangement links TRBV27 to TRBJ1-1; D remains unclear. This CDR3 contains 15 residues. The V gene's germline CDR1 is MNHEY and CDR2 SMNVEV (reference sequence). V lost 5 bases to trimming and J lost 1 base, with 14 bases between them. This CDR3 is CASSPVVAGNTEAFF. Here the CDR3 DNA reads TGTGCCAGCAGTCCTGTCGTAGCGGGGAACACTGAAGCTTTCTTT.